The sequence of this T cell receptor (beta chain) was determined in a study of breast tumors, draining lymph nodes, adjacent tissues. This CDR3 is built from 17 residues. V shed 1 base, J shed 7 bases, and the junction held 9 bases outside the gene matches. Germline CDR1 LNHNV, CDR2 YYDKDF (reference sequence). This clonotype has just a few counts. Antigen unknown. In TCRdb, the multiplex PCR reads were re-called with MiXCR into one record per CDR3 protein. The table includes over 100,000 distinct CDR3 sequences, about a fifth detected once. Samples came from axillary lymph nodes draining the breast cancer. Study outcomes and limitations: Most tumor T cells seemingly derive from lymph node, then expand in tumor. Tumor and nontumor repertoires were significantly more similar in luminal-like than in basal-like breast cancer. That most tumor T cells come from lymph nodes remained unproven. Tumors had less TCR diversity than lymph nodes, more than nontumor tissue.

The material sequenced was axillary lymph node tissue. The chain carries TRBV15 and TRBJ1-6; TRBD1 matches 8 bases. The receptor was derived from a female donor with breast cancer. Some clones in this sample may be carry-over from other donors' samples. DNA for the CDR3: TGTGCCACCAGCAGAGGTGGCCAGGGGGCTCGGAATTCACCCCTCCACTTT. Encoded protein: CATSRGGQGARNSPLHF. Full variable domain (remainder filled in from reference TRBV15 and TRBJ1-6): DAMVIQNPRYQVTQFGKPVTLSCSQTLNHNVMYWYQQKSSQAPKLLFHYYDKDFNNEADTPDNFQSRRPNTSFCFLDIRSPGLGDTAMYLCATSRGGQGARNSPLHFGNGTRLTVT.